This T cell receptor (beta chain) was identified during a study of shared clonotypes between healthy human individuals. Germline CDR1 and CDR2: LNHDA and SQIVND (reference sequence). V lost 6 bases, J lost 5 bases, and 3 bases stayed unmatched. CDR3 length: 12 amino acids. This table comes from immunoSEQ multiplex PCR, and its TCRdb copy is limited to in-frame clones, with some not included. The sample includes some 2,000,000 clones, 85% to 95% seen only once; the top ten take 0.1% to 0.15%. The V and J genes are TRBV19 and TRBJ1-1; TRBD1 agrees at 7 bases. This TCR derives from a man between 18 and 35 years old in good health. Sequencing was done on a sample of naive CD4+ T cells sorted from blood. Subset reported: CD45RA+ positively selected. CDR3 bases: TGTGCCAGTAGGCAACAGGGGACTGAAGCTTTCTTT. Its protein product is CASRQQGTEAFF.